One sample yielded the 18 T cell receptor beta chains listed below, sequenced in a study of blood T cell repertoires in COVID-19 (dated by TCRdb to the early 2020s). The library was built by means of the immunoSEQ multiplex PCR assay. Drawn from immuneACCESS, this table holds only the in-frame rearrangements with V and J called that TCRdb kept. Clones are partly lost; checked studies trace under half to an unresolved V gene and leave the rest unexplained. Recorded for this sample are about 240,000 clones; around 83% of them occurred a single time. Together, the top ten hold approximately 9.6% of the sample. The sequencing input was peripheral blood. The receptors were gathered from a woman of 80 years or more with acute or convalescent COVID-19.

This CDR3 reads CASTPTGTGEQYF. CDR3 in DNA: TGTGCCAGCACCCCGACAGGGACCGGCGAGCAGTACTTC. This chain uses TRBV6-5 with TRBJ2-7; TRBD1 matches 7 bases. The CDR3 is made up of 13 amino acids. With 7 bases clipped from V and 6 bases from J, the junction kept 9 bases outside the gene matches. The germline gives CDR1 MNHEY, CDR2 SVGAGI.

The chain joins TRBV7-9 to TRBJ1-1; 8 nucleotides line up with TRBD1. V trimming: 7 bases; J trimming: 5 bases; junction bases outside the gene matches: 9. The CDR3 sequence is 14 residues long. CDR1 and CDR2 from the germline V gene are SEHNR and FQNEAQ (reference sequence). The CDR3 coding sequence is TGTGCCAGCACCAAGCCGACAGGGGAGACTGAAGCTTTCTTT. Translation: CASTKPTGETEAFF. The entire variable domain, with the rest obtained from reference TRBV7-9 and TRBJ1-1, is as follows: DTGVSQNPRHKITKRGQNVTFRCDPISEHNRLYWYRQTLGQGPEFLTYFQNEAQLEKSRLLSDRFSAERPKGSFSTLEIQRTEQGDSAMYLCASTKPTGETEAFFGQGTRLTVV.

The CDR3 spells CASRPRDSRQETQYF. Here the CDR3 DNA reads TGTGCCAGCAGGCCACGGGACAGCAGACAAGAGACCCAGTACTTC. This sequence joins TRBV7-9 and TRBJ2-5, with 7 bases fitting TRBD1. There are 15 residues in the CDR3. The ends lost 6 bases at V and 2 bases at J; junction bases unmatched: 9. Germline loops: CDR1 SEHNR, CDR2 FQNEAQ (reference sequence).

J is TRBJ2-7 and V is TRBV6-4; 12 nucleotides match TRBD2. V was pared by 4 bases and J by 3 bases, with 1 base of the junction left unmatched. The CDR3 extends over 14 amino acids. Germline V gene lookup returns CDR1 MRHNA and CDR2 SNTAGT. The CDR3 sequence: CASSVTSGSYEQYF. DNA of the CDR3: TGTGCCAGCAGTGTGACTAGCGGGAGCTACGAGCAGTACTTC.

The rearrangement links TRBV7-8 to TRBJ2-2; the match to TRBD2 covers 11 bases. Per the germline V gene, CDR1 is SGHVS and CDR2 is FQNEAQ. The CDR3 contains 19 residues. The ends lost 0 bases at V and 1 base at J; junction bases unmatched: 7. The DNA for the CDR3 is TGTGCCAGCAGCTTAGCTAGGCTAGCGGGGGGACTGAACACCGGGGAGCTGTTTTTT. It encodes CASSLARLAGGLNTGELFF.

About this clone: Additional DNA sequences in this sample encode the identical CDR3. In DNA, the CDR3 is TGTGCCAGCTCACCGGGACAGGGAGGATCCTATGGCTACACCTTC. The encoded protein is CASSPGQGGSYGYTF. The genes are TRBV18 and TRBJ1-2; 9 bases fit TRBD1. Per the germline V gene, CDR1 is KGHSH and CDR2 is LQKENI. The CDR3 totals 15 residues. V lost 3 bases, J lost 4 bases, and 6 bases stayed unmatched.

The chain combines TRBV28 with TRBJ2-3, with D perhaps TRBD2 (6 bases). The CDR3 is 15 amino acids. V was pared by 6 bases and J by 5 bases, with 18 bases between. The germline CDR1 and CDR2 sequences are MDHEN and SYDVKM. This CDR3 reads CASRTTRDLRDTQYF. In DNA form, the CDR3 reads TGTGCCAGCAGAACAACTAGGGACTTAAGAGATACGCAGTATTTT.

J is TRBJ1-6 and V is TRBV18, with TRBD1 matching over 8 bases. This CDR3 spans 15 amino acids. V dropped 6 bases and J dropped 9; count of bases not matched to a gene: 10. Germline V gene sequence: CDR1 KGHSH, CDR2 LQKENI. CDR3 coding DNA: TGTGCCAGCTCCCCAACAGGGGGTCGGGGTTCACCCCTCCACTTT. Its protein is CASSPTGGRGSPLHF. The full variable domain, with the rest looked up from reference TRBV18 and TRBJ1-6, is NAGVMQNPRHLVRRRGQEARLRCSPMKGHSHVYWYRQLPEEGLKFMVYLQKENIIDESGMPKERFSAEFPKEGPSILRIQQVVRGDSAAYFCASSPTGGRGSPLHFGNGTRLTVT.

This clone appeared a single time. The V call is TRBV5-1, the J call TRBJ1-2, with D unclear. Per the germline V gene, CDR1 is SGHRS and CDR2 is YFSETQ. The CDR3 runs to 13 residues. Trimming removed 0 bases from V and 7 bases from J, with 10 bases in between. The CDR3 reads CASSLDREAGYTF. The CDR3 nucleotides are TGCGCCAGCAGCTTGGACCGGGAGGCTGGCTACACCTTC.

The CDR3 sequence is CARSTGTGGEGPWDYGYTF. The CDR3 DNA follows: TGTGCCAGAAGCACCGGGACAGGGGGCGAGGGCCCTTGGGACTATGGCTACACCTTC. The chain recombines TRBV5-3 with TRBJ1-2; TRBD1 aligns across 12 bases. TRBV5-3 counts as an open reading frame of uncertain function. The CDR3 is 19 amino acids. The ends lost 4 bases at V and 3 bases at J; junction bases unmatched: 16.

This rearrangement joins TRBV6-6 to TRBJ2-3; D is perhaps TRBD2 (5 bases). This CDR3 is built from 14 residues. V shed 2 bases and J shed 4 bases, with 10 bases lying between them. CDR1 and CDR2 (germline): MNHNY, SVGAGI (reference sequence). This chain's CDR3 is CASSYMGAADTQYF. DNA for the CDR3: TGTGCCAGCAGTTACATGGGAGCGGCAGATACGCAGTATTTT.

The J gene is TRBJ2-7, the V gene TRBV27, with D perhaps TRBD2 (5 bases). V shed 8 bases and J shed 3 bases, with 20 bases lying between them. CDR1 and CDR2 from the germline V gene are MNHEY and SMNVEV (reference sequence). This CDR3 has 15 residues. In nucleotides, the CDR3 is TGTGCCAGCGGGTTCTTAAGTCCGGCGGGCTACGAGCAGTACTTC. Translated: CASGFLSPAGYEQYF.

This clone was seen a single time. This chain uses TRBV7-2 with TRBJ1-3; 11 nucleotides line up with TRBD1. The CDR3 contains 17 residues. With 1 base clipped from V and 0 bases from J, the junction kept 2 bases outside the gene matches. Germline CDR1 is SGHTA and CDR2 is FQGNSA. As DNA, the CDR3 is TGTGCCAGCAGCTTAGTGGGGACAGGGGGCTCTGGAAACACCATATATTTT. It yields the protein CASSLVGTGGSGNTIYF.

This clone was recorded once. This chain connects TRBV13 to TRBJ1-3, with D unresolved. Germline V gene sequence: CDR1 PRHDT, CDR2 FYEKMQ (reference sequence). Trimming left V 2 bases short and J 4 bases short, with 12 bases between. This CDR3 is built from 15 residues. In DNA form, the CDR3 reads TGTGCCAGCAGCTTAAACCGGGTAGGCGGAAACACCATATATTTT. Translating gives CASSLNRVGGNTIYF.

The chain joins TRBV20-1 to TRBJ1-4, with 8 positions matching TRBD1. The CDR3 is 13 residues long. Germline V gene data show CDR1 as DFQATT and CDR2 as SNEGSKA (reference sequence). V shed 3 bases, J shed 8 bases, and the junction held 5 bases outside the gene matches. This CDR3 reads CSASQGAWEKLFF. CDR3 in DNA: TGCAGTGCTAGTCAGGGGGCTTGGGAAAAACTGTTTTTT.

The chain carries TRBV5-4 and TRBJ2-5, with 9 positions matching TRBD1. V was clipped by 6 bases and J by 3 bases; unmatched bases: 6. The CDR3 runs to 14 residues. Germline-derived CDR1 and CDR2 are SGHNT and YYREEE (reference sequence). The CDR3 loop is CASNNRDREETQYF. Here the CDR3 DNA reads TGTGCCAGCAACAACCGGGACAGGGAAGAGACCCAGTACTTC.

This sequence joins TRBV5-1 and TRBJ2-2; a weak D match, TRBD2 (6 bases). The V and J ends lost 5 bases and 6 bases respectively, with 17 bases between them. CDR3 size: 15 residues. Germline-derived CDR1 and CDR2 are SGHRS and YFSETQ. The CDR3, as DNA: TGCGCCAGCAGGATCCGGCCCGGGGGTCCCGGGGAGCTGTTTTTT. The encoded protein is CASRIRPGGPGELFF.

The V call is TRBV27, the J call TRBJ2-1; 10 bases match TRBD1. The CDR3 runs 14 residues. CDR1 and CDR2 from the germline V gene are MNHEY and SMNVEV (reference sequence). V dropped 5 bases and J dropped 7; count of bases not matched to a gene: 5. DNA for the CDR3: TGTGCCAGCAGTCGGGACAGGGGAGGAAATGAGCAGTTCTTC. This codes for CASSRDRGGNEQFF.